Listed below are T cell receptor beta chains from one sample, sequenced in a study of T cells in Graves' hyperthyroidism and ophthalmopathy. TCRdb re-analysed the multiplex PCR reads in MiXCR, keeping a single row per CDR3 protein. This table has a few hundred thousand distinct CDR3 sequences, approximately 15% appearing once. Source material: blood. These TCRs come from a man aged 25-40 years with Graves' hyperthyroidism that later progressed to Graves' ophthalmopathy. Both conserved end residues are part of each CDR3. Fields, in order: V gene, J gene, clone size, D gene, CDR3 protein, CDR3 DNA. The D gene is left open where the match is weak. A clone size is listed for some rows: how often the clone was seen (once, few, many), or a class if it is expanded.

V: TRBV6-1
J: TRBJ2-7
size: many
D: TRBD2
CDR3: CASSEILAGLSSYEQYF
DNA: TGTGCCAGCAGTGAAATTTTAGCGGGGTTGAGCTCCTACGAGCAGTACTTC

V: TRBV15
J: TRBJ2-1
size: many
D: -
CDR3: CATSREGRIEQFF
DNA: TGTGCCACCAGCAGAGAGGGCAGGATAGAGCAGTTCTTC

V: TRBV27
J: TRBJ2-7
size: many
D: -
CDR3: CASIDTTSYEQYF
DNA: TGTGCCAGCATCGACACGACCTCCTACGAGCAGTACTTC

V: TRBV7-6
J: TRBJ2-5
size: few
D: TRBD2
CDR3: CASSQGSLAGVFAQETQYF
DNA: TGTGCCAGCAGCCAGGGTAGCCTAGCGGGGGTCTTTGCCCAAGAGACCCAGTACTTC

V: TRBV29-1
J: TRBJ2-3
size: few
D: TRBD1
CDR3: CSVVTGATDTQYF
DNA: TGCAGCGTTGTGACAGGGGCCACAGATACGCAGTATTTT

V: TRBV28
J: TRBJ2-2
size: many
D: -
CDR3: CASSPLVEPNTGELFF
DNA: TGTGCCAGCAGTCCCCTAGTGGAGCCGAACACCGGGGAGCTGTTTTTT

V: TRBV28
J: TRBJ1-1
size: many
D: -
CDR3: CASSSPGRDTEAFF
DNA: TGTGCCAGCAGTTCACCGGGGAGGGACACTGAAGCTTTCTTT

V: TRBV4-1
J: TRBJ2-5
size: -
D: TRBD2
CDR3: CASSQGGRGGLETQYF
DNA: TGCGCCAGCAGCCAAGGAGGACGGGGGGGCCTGGAGACCCAGTACTTC

V: TRBV28
J: TRBJ1-1
size: many
D: TRBD1
CDR3: CASRPDRVIDKAFF
DNA: TGTGCCAGCAGGCCGGACAGGGTGATCGACAAAGCTTTCTTT

V: TRBV11-2
J: TRBJ2-6
size: many
D: -
CDR3: CASSTDSPPQGLYGANVLTF
DNA: TGTGCCAGCAGCACAGACTCCCCCCCTCAGGGTCTATATGGGGCCAACGTCCTGACTTTC

V: TRBV7-8
J: TRBJ2-5
size: many
D: -
CDR3: CASSLGRRQETQYF
DNA: TGTGCCAGCAGCTTAGGTCGCCGGCAAGAGACCCAGTACTTC

V: TRBV2
J: TRBJ1-1
size: many
D: TRBD1
CDR3: CASSYRGQGRMNTEAFF
DNA: TGTGCCAGCAGTTACAGGGGACAGGGGCGTATGAACACTGAAGCTTTCTTT

V: TRBV10-3
J: TRBJ1-6
size: many
D: -
CDR3: CAASGIGSPLHF
DNA: TGTGCCGCCAGCGGGATCGGCTCACCCCTCCACTTT

V: TRBV11-2
J: TRBJ2-5
size: many
D: TRBD1
CDR3: CASSNSYRDRVKETQYF
DNA: TGTGCCAGCAGCAACTCGTACCGGGACAGGGTAAAAGAGACCCAGTACTTC

V: TRBV20-1
J: TRBJ2-7
size: many
D: -
CDR3: CSASVVGNAYEQYF
DNA: TGCAGTGCTAGCGTAGTAGGAAACGCTTACGAGCAGTACTTC

V: TRBV6-1
J: TRBJ2-5
size: many
D: TRBD1
CDR3: CASSYSNGQVYQETQYF
DNA: TGTGCCAGCAGTTATTCAAATGGACAGGTTTACCAAGAGACCCAGTACTTC

V: TRBV9
J: TRBJ2-7
size: -
D: -
CDR3: CASSPGGRSNEQYF
DNA: TGTGCCAGCAGCCCAGGGGGGCGTAGTAACGAGCAGTACTTC

V: TRBV5-6
J: TRBJ2-7
size: -
D: TRBD1
CDR3: CASSRPGQATYEQYF
DNA: TGTGCCAGCAGCCGCCCGGGACAGGCGACCTACGAGCAGTACTTC

V: TRBV5-1
J: TRBJ2-7
size: -
D: TRBD2
CDR3: CASSLEPSGGFERYF
DNA: TGCGCCAGCAGCTTGGAACCTAGCGGGGGTTTCGAGCGGTACTTC

V: TRBV12-3/TRBV12-4
J: TRBJ1-6
size: many
D: -
CDR3: CASSLGQFYNSPLHF
DNA: TGTGCCAGCAGTTTAGGACAGTTCTATAATTCACCCCTCCACTTT

V: TRBV11-2
J: TRBJ2-5
size: many
D: TRBD2
CDR3: CASSSYKVGGGRETQYF
DNA: TGTGCCAGCAGCTCGTATAAAGTTGGCGGGGGGCGGGAGACCCAGTACTTC

V: TRBV14
J: TRBJ1-2
size: few
D: -
CDR3: CASSQVQRPYGYTF
DNA: TGTGCCAGCAGCCAAGTTCAGAGGCCTTATGGCTACACCTTC

V: TRBV7-9
J: TRBJ1-1
size: many
D: -
CDR3: CASSLPGNTEAFF
DNA: TGTGCCAGCAGCTTACCAGGGAACACTGAAGCTTTCTTT

V: TRBV7-9
J: TRBJ1-5
size: many
D: -
CDR3: CASSRSSNQPQHF
DNA: TGTGCCAGCAGCCGTAGCTCCAATCAGCCCCAGCATTTT

V: TRBV20-1
J: TRBJ1-1
size: many
D: -
CDR3: CSARDQTGEAFF
DNA: TGCAGTGCTAGAGATCAGACGGGTGAAGCTTTCTTT

V: TRBV11-3
J: TRBJ2-1
size: many
D: -
CDR3: CASSLEGTGFHNEQFF
DNA: TGTGCCAGCAGCTTAGAAGGTACAGGGTTTCACAATGAGCAGTTCTTC

V: TRBV11-2
J: TRBJ2-1
size: many
D: -
CDR3: CASSLKTYNEQFF
DNA: TGTGCCAGCAGCTTAAAAACATACAATGAGCAGTTCTTC

V: TRBV20-1
J: TRBJ1-2
size: once
D: -
CDR3: CSAWFQNNYGYTF
DNA: TGCAGTGCGTGGTTCCAGAATAACTATGGCTACACCTTC

V: TRBV20-1
J: TRBJ2-7
size: few
D: TRBD2
CDR3: CSARSIIPSGGPYEQYF
DNA: TGCAGTGCTAGATCCATAATTCCTAGCGGGGGACCCTACGAGCAGTACTTC

V: TRBV20-1
J: TRBJ2-7
size: -
D: -
CDR3: CSATGNGGYEQYF
DNA: TGCAGTGCTACAGGGAACGGCGGCTACGAGCAGTACTTC

V: TRBV2
J: TRBJ1-5
size: many
D: TRBD1
CDR3: CASSAGTDSNQPQHF
DNA: TGTGCCAGCAGCGCTGGGACAGATAGCAATCAGCCCCAGCATTTT

V: TRBV5-1
J: TRBJ2-4
size: few
D: -
CDR3: CASSMWGHLIAKNIQYF
DNA: TGCGCCAGCAGCATGTGGGGACATTTGATAGCCAAAAACATTCAGTACTTC

V: TRBV6-5
J: TRBJ2-3
size: many
D: -
CDR3: CASSYLGGGGDTQYF
DNA: TGTGCCAGCAGTTACTTGGGGGGGGGCGGTGATACGCAGTATTTT

V: TRBV6-4
J: TRBJ1-1
size: many
D: TRBD1
CDR3: CASSFPGQIFNTEAFF
DNA: TGTGCCAGCAGTTTCCCGGGACAGATCTTTAACACTGAAGCTTTCTTT

V: TRBV7-9
J: TRBJ2-7
size: many
D: -
CDR3: CASSFERVQEQYF
DNA: TGTGCCAGCAGCTTTGAAAGGGTCCAAGAGCAGTACTTC

V: TRBV6-1
J: TRBJ1-5
size: few
D: -
CDR3: CASSSDSGQPQHF
DNA: TGTGCCAGCTCGTCCGACAGCGGGCAGCCCCAGCATTTT

V: TRBV11-2
J: TRBJ2-1
size: many
D: TRBD2
CDR3: CASTLGLAGAIPYNEQFF
DNA: TGTGCCAGCACCCTGGGGCTAGCGGGGGCCATACCCTACAATGAGCAGTTCTTC

V: TRBV12-5
J: TRBJ2-4
size: few
D: -
CDR3: CASGLSSQNIQYF
DNA: TGTGCTAGTGGTTTGAGTAGTCAAAACATTCAGTACTTC

V: TRBV6-6
J: TRBJ2-4
size: -
D: -
CDR3: CASSYSRTIAKNIQYF
DNA: TGTGCCAGCAGTTACTCTCGGACGATAGCCAAAAACATTCAGTACTTC

V: TRBV19
J: TRBJ1-1
size: few
D: TRBD1
CDR3: CASSIRKGQGNTEAFF
DNA: TGTGCCAGTAGTATAAGAAAAGGACAGGGGAACACTGAAGCTTTCTTT

V: TRBV27
J: TRBJ2-3
size: -
D: -
CDR3: CAVGTDTQYF
DNA: TGTGCCGTAGGCACAGATACGCAGTATTTT

V: TRBV18
J: TRBJ2-1
size: many
D: -
CDR3: CASSSTTIGDYNEQFF
DNA: TGTGCCAGCTCATCCACGACTATAGGGGACTACAATGAGCAGTTCTTC

V: TRBV30
J: TRBJ1-5
size: -
D: -
CDR3: CAWSVLGQPQHF
DNA: TGTGCCTGGAGTGTCCTAGGCCAGCCCCAGCATTTT

V: TRBV7-9
J: TRBJ1-1
size: many
D: -
CDR3: CASSLAAVNTEAFF
DNA: TGTGCCAGCAGCTTAGCTGCAGTGAACACTGAAGCTTTCTTT

V: TRBV6-1
J: TRBJ2-2
size: few
D: TRBD2
CDR3: CASSQLTSDQGGGLFF
DNA: TGTGCCAGCAGCCAACTAACTAGCGACCAGGGTGGAGGGCTGTTTTTT

V: TRBV2
J: TRBJ1-2
size: many
D: TRBD1
CDR3: CASSGLGQGAYKDYGYTF
DNA: TGTGCCAGCAGTGGCCTAGGGCAGGGGGCGTATAAGGACTATGGCTACACCTTC

V: TRBV11-1
J: TRBJ2-2
size: many
D: -
CDR3: CASSFSANTGELFF
DNA: TGTGCCAGCAGCTTCAGCGCAAACACCGGGGAGCTGTTTTTT

V: TRBV18
J: TRBJ2-5
size: many
D: -
CDR3: CASSPRDPSGETQYF
DNA: TGTGCCAGCTCACCAAGGGACCCCTCGGGGGAGACCCAGTACTTC

V: TRBV28
J: TRBJ1-5
size: many
D: -
CDR3: CASSLGAHQPQHF
DNA: TGTGCCAGCAGTTTAGGGGCTCACCAGCCCCAGCATTTT

V: TRBV2
J: TRBJ2-5
size: -
D: -
CDR3: CASSEVGEETQYF
DNA: TGTGCCAGCAGTGAAGTCGGGGAAGAGACCCAGTACTTC

V: TRBV4-1
J: TRBJ1-3
size: few
D: -
CDR3: CASSQVPAGNTIYF
DNA: TGCGCCAGCAGCCAAGTGCCGGCGGGAAACACCATATATTTT

V: TRBV3-1
J: TRBJ2-7
size: many
D: TRBD2
CDR3: CASSWGGDYEQYF
DNA: TGTGCCAGCAGCTGGGGGGGAGACTACGAGCAGTACTTC

V: TRBV7-2
J: TRBJ2-5
size: -
D: -
CDR3: CASSFGASLSGETQYF
DNA: TGTGCCAGCAGCTTCGGGGCCAGCTTGAGTGGAGAGACCCAGTACTTC

V: TRBV7-6
J: TRBJ2-3
size: many
D: -
CDR3: CASSFTGDTDTQYF
DNA: TGTGCCAGCAGCTTTACGGGGGACACAGATACGCAGTATTTT